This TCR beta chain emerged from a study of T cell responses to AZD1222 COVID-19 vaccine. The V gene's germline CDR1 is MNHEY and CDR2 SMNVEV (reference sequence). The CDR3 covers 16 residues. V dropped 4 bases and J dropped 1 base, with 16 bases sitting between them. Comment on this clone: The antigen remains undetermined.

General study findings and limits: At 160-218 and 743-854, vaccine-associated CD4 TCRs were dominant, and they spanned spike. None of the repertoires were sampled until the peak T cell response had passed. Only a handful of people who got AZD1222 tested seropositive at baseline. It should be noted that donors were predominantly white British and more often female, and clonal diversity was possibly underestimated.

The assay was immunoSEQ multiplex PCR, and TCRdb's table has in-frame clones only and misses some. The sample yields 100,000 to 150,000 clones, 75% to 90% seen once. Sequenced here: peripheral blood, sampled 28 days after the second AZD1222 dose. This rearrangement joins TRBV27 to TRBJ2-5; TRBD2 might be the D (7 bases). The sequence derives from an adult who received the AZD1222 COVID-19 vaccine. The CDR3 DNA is TGTGCCAGCAGTTCCCACTGGCGGGGGCGCCAAGAGACCCAGTACTTC. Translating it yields CASSSHWRGRQETQYF.